This T cell receptor beta chain was observed in a study of cytomegalovirus exposure and HLA in healthy donors. Regarding this clone: The antigen is undetermined.

The PCR used 60 Vbeta and 13 Jbeta primers. Assay used: immunoSEQ multiplex PCR; TCRdb lists only in-frame clones, some missing. The sample yields some 110,000 clones, approximately 72% seen once. This CDR3 comprises 13 residues. CDR1 and CDR2 (germline): SEHNR, FQNEAQ (reference sequence). The J segment lost 5 bases and the V segment lost 5 bases, leaving 5 bases of the junction unmatched. Study outcomes and limitations: With further analysis later on, most CMV-associated TCR beta chains appeared HLA-restricted. In most subjects, TCR beta sequences reportedly gave accurate predictions of HLA-A and HLA-B alleles.

The genes are TRBV7-9 and TRBJ1-2, with TRBD1 matching over 7 bases. Sequencing was performed on PBMCs. This sequence was found in a young man in good health and CMV-seronegative. CDR3 bases: TGTGCCAGCAGCCAGACAGGGATATATGGCTACACCTTC. Its protein product is CASSQTGIYGYTF.